These 10 T cell receptor beta chains originate from one sample sequenced in a study of immune cell composition in non-small cell lung cancer. The normal lung sample lay at least 3 cm, and maximally far, from the tumour. The data were produced by immunoSEQ multiplex PCR, yet TCRdb's version contains in-frame clones alone and is incomplete. This sample has several thousand clones, with roughly 69% found just once. Material: non-adjacent lung tissue. These receptors were collected from a human donor with non-small cell lung cancer.

This chain joins TRBV11-2 and TRBJ2-5, with 10 bases matching TRBD2. The CDR3 is 18 amino acids. The germline V gene encodes CDR1 SGHAT and CDR2 FQNNGV. The V gene end was trimmed by 1 base and the J gene end by 4 bases; junction bases not matched to a gene: 12. DNA for the CDR3: TGTGCCAGCAGCTTAGGGTCAGAGCGGGGGGGCTTTCCAGAGACCCAGTACTTC. Its protein is CASSLGSERGGFPETQYF.

The table lists this clone with a few counts. The chain couples TRBV15 to TRBJ2-7; tentative D call: TRBD2 (5 bases). CDR3 size: 13 residues. V was cut by 5 bases and J by 3 bases, with 11 bases left in between. Germline V gene data show CDR1 as LNHNV and CDR2 as YYDKDF (reference sequence). CDR3 in DNA: TGTGCCACCAGCCCCGGGGATAACTACGAGCAGTACTTC. Residues: CATSPGDNYEQYF.

This clone was detected a few times. This sequence joins TRBV4-1 and TRBJ1-1; D might be TRBD1 (6 bases). The V gene lost 6 bases and the J gene lost 5 bases, with 7 bases spanning the gap. The CDR3 covers 11 residues. CDR1 and CDR2 from the germline V gene are MGHRA and YSYEKL. The CDR3 sequence: CASRGGTEAFF. The CDR3 region has the DNA TGCGCCAGCAGAGGGGGAACTGAAGCTTTCTTT.

The chain has TRBV5-1 and TRBJ2-6; TRBD1 is a possible D gene (6 bases). The CDR3 sequence is 15 residues long. V was pared by 4 bases and J by 3 bases, with 11 bases between. The germline V gene has CDR1 SGHRS and CDR2 YFSETQ. The CDR3 reads CASSPAGVGANVLTF. In DNA, the CDR3 is TGCGCCAGCAGCCCCGCAGGGGTTGGGGCCAACGTCCTGACTTTC.

This clone occurred a few times. The chain joins TRBV7-6 to TRBJ1-6; maybe TRBD1 (5 bases). Germline CDR1 SGHVS, CDR2 FNYEAQ. The CDR3 sequence is 15 residues long. V shed 1 base and J shed 4 bases, with 8 bases lying between them. CDR3 in amino acids: CASSLEAGYNSPLHF. For the CDR3, the DNA is TGTGCCAGCAGCTTAGAGGCAGGGTATAATTCACCCCTCCACTTT.

The chain carries TRBV4-3 and TRBJ2-7; TRBD1 matches 10 bases. This CDR3 is 15 amino acids long. Germline-derived CDR1 and CDR2 are LGHNA and YSLEER. The trim removed 1 base at V and 1 base at J, leaving 1 base unmatched. CDR3 amino acids: CASSQGTGGSYEQYF. As DNA, the CDR3 is TGCGCCAGCAGCCAAGGGACAGGGGGGTCCTACGAGCAGTACTTC.

In its sample, this clone was seen a few times. This chain connects TRBV4-3 to TRBJ1-3, with TRBD1 identical over 8 bases. The CDR3 is 16 residues long. J was trimmed by 4 bases and V by 3 bases; bases with no gene match: 8. Germline lookup yields CDR1 LGHNA and CDR2 YSLEER. Here the CDR3 reads CASSQRQGSGGNTIYF. CDR3 in DNA: TGCGCCAGCAGCCAGAGACAGGGGAGCGGCGGAAACACCATATATTTT.

The V gene is TRBV19, the J gene TRBJ1-2; possible D gene TRBD1, 6 bases. Germline V lookup: CDR1 LNHDA, CDR2 SQIVND (reference sequence). The CDR3 length is 13 residues. V lost 3 bases to trimming and J lost 4 bases, with 9 bases between them. CDR3 loop: CASSIGTSYGYTF. As DNA, the CDR3 is TGTGCCAGTAGTATTGGGACAAGCTATGGCTACACCTTC.

The chain carries TRBV7-9 and TRBJ1-5; D gene ambiguous. This CDR3 is 12 amino acids long. The V gene lost 3 bases and the J gene lost 7 bases, with 7 bases spanning the gap. The germline gives CDR1 SEHNR, CDR2 FQNEAQ (reference sequence). DNA of the CDR3: TGTGCCAGCAGCTTCGGCGGACAGCCCCAGCATTTT. Translating it yields CASSFGGQPQHF.

The chain couples TRBV5-1 to TRBJ1-1; maybe TRBD1 (5 bases). Germline V gene lookup returns CDR1 SGHRS and CDR2 YFSETQ. CDR3 size: 14 residues. V dropped 0 bases and J dropped 5 bases, with 11 bases sitting between them. Here the CDR3 DNA reads TGCGCCAGCAGCTTGGACGGGGGGTGGACTGAAGCTTTCTTT. Amino acid sequence: CASSLDGGWTEAFF.